These 7 T cell receptor beta chains were sequenced from one sample in a study of CD8+ T cells in alopecia areata. It was cDNA, reverse transcribed from extracted RNA, that served as the sequencing template. Data came from immunoSEQ multiplex PCR; TCRdb stores just in-frame clones and leaves some out. This table has 95,000 to 150,000 clones, around 60% appearing once. Sample treatment: oral pan-JAK inhibitor, 5-10 mg twice daily. This material consisted of CD4+ T cells sorted from blood, taken at week 4, from a patient treated with tofacitinib. The source of these receptors is a human donor with alopecia areata.

This clone was observed a few times. This chain connects TRBV7-3 to TRBJ2-3; no clear D. V lost 2 bases and J 4 bases, leaving 10 bases between the germline ends. Germline V gives CDR1 SGHTA, CDR2 FQGTGA. The CDR3 is 14 amino acids. Written as DNA, the CDR3 is TGTGCCAGCAGCTTAGAGCTAGTGCCAGATACGCAGTATTTT. Its protein product is CASSLELVPDTQYF. The full variable domain, with the rest looked up from reference TRBV7-3 and TRBJ2-3, is GAGVSQTPSNKVTEKGKYVELRCDPISGHTALYWYRQSLGQGPEFLIYFQGTGAADDSGLPNDRFFAVRPEGSVSTLKIQRTERGDSAVYLCASSLELVPDTQYFGPGTRLTVL.

The chain is built from TRBV11-2 and TRBJ2-1; D possibly matches TRBD1 or TRBD2 (5 bases each). CDR1 is SGHAT, CDR2 FQNNGV, per germline. The CDR3 consists of 16 residues. Deletions cut 6 bases from V and 4 bases from J, with 19 bases between. CDR3 protein: CASSPTRDGAYNEQFF. Written as DNA, the CDR3 is TGTGCCAGCAGTCCTACCCGGGACGGGGCTTACAATGAGCAGTTCTTC. Supplemented by reference TRBV11-2 and TRBJ2-1, the full variable domain reads EAGVAQSPRYKIIEKRQSVAFWCNPISGHATLYWYQQILGQGPKLLIQFQNNGVVDDSQLPKDRFSAERLKGVDSTLKIQPAKLEDSAVYLCASSPTRDGAYNEQFFGPGTRLTVL.

The chain links TRBV30 to TRBJ2-5, with 7 bases matching TRBD2. V trimming: 2 bases; J trimming: 5 bases; junction bases outside the gene matches: 5. Germline V gene sequence: CDR1 GTSNPN, CDR2 SVGIG (reference sequence). CDR3 size: 13 residues. CDR3 sequence reads: CAWSQLARETQYF. The DNA of the CDR3 is TGTGCCTGGAGTCAACTAGCGCGGGAGACCCAGTACTTC. The variable domain in full, completed from reference TRBV30 and TRBJ2-5, reads SQTIHQWPATLVQPVGSPLSLECTVEGTSNPNLYWYRQAAGRGLQLLFYSVGIGQISSEVPQNLSASRPQDRQFILSSKKLLLSDSGFYLCAWSQLARETQYFGPGTRLLVL.

This rearrangement joins TRBV6-5 to TRBJ2-3; 9 positions match TRBD1. Germline CDR1 and CDR2: MNHEY and SVGAGI. V lost 4 bases to trimming and J lost 3 bases; unmatched junction nucleotides: 2. This CDR3 comprises 14 residues. The CDR3 DNA is TGTGCCAGCAGTTGGGACAGGGTTACAGATACGCAGTATTTT. Translating it yields CASSWDRVTDTQYF.

The table lists this clone with a few counts. This rearrangement joins TRBV2 to TRBJ1-1; D is ambiguous. Germline CDR1 reads SNHLY; CDR2 reads FYNNEI. The germline V and J ends were trimmed by 6 bases and 1 base, with 15 bases remaining between them. This CDR3 is 15 amino acids long. CDR3 nucleotide sequence: TGTGCCAGCAGCGTTACAGTTCAGCGGAACACTGAAGCTTTCTTT. The encoded protein is CASSVTVQRNTEAFF.

This clone appeared a few times. The CDR3 DNA reads as TGCGCCAGCAGCTTCAGGGATTCCACTGAAGCTTTCTTT. It yields the protein CASSFRDSTEAFF. This sequence joins TRBV5-1 and TRBJ1-1; perhaps TRBD1 as D (5 bases). Germline CDR1 and CDR2: SGHRS and YFSETQ. This CDR3 comprises 13 residues. Trimming took 2 bases from V and 4 from J, leaving 9 bases between them.

This clone was detected a few times. This specimen includes other DNA sequences encoding the same CDR3. The rearrangement links TRBV7-9 to TRBJ2-7, with D unclear. The CDR3 length is 11 residues. V shed 5 bases and J shed 0 bases, with 2 bases lying between them. Looked up from germline, CDR1 is SEHNR and CDR2 is FQNEAQ (reference sequence). The CDR3 DNA reads as TGTGCCAGCAGCCTCTCCTACGAGCAGTACTTC. Amino acid sequence: CASSLSYEQYF.